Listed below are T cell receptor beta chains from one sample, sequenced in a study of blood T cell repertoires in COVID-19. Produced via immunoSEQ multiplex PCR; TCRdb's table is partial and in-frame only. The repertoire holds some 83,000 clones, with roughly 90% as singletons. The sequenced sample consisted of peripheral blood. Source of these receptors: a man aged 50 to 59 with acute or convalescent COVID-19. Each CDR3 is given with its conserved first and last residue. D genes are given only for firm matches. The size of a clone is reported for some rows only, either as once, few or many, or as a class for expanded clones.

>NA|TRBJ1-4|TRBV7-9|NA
TGTGCCAGCCAGCAGGCAGGGCTTAATGAAAAACTGTTTTTT
CASQQAGLNEKLFF
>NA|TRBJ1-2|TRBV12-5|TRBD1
TGTGCTAGTGGTTTGGCCGGACAGGTCTATGGCTACACCTTC
CASGLAGQVYGYTF
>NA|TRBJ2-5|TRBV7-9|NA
TGTGCCAGCAGCTTAGCCGAGACGGACCGGGGTGAAGAGACCCAGTACTTC
CASSLAETDRGEETQYF
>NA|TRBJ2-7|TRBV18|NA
TGTGCCAGCTCACCACCGAGTTGGCGACAGACCTACGAGCAGTACTTC
CASSPPSWRQTYEQYF
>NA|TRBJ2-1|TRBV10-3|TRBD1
TGTGCCATCAGTGACCTTGACAGGGGGCAAAATGAGCAGTTCTTC
CAISDLDRGQNEQFF
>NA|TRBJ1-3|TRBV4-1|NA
TGCGCCAGCAGCCCCCGCGGGGGAGCTGGAAACACCATATATTTT
CASSPRGGAGNTIYF
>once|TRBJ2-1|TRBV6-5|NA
TGTGCCAGCACAGGACAGCTGTACAATGAGCAGTTCTTC
CASTGQLYNEQFF
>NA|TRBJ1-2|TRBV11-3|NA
TGTGCCAGCAGCTTAGCAGGAACCAACTATGGCTACACCTTC
CASSLAGTNYGYTF
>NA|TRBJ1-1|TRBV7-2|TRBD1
TGTGCCAGCAGGGACAGGGTTGACACTGAAGCTTTCTTT
CASRDRVDTEAFF
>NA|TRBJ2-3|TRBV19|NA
TGTGCCAGTAGTATAAGGGTGGCGGGGACGTACACAGATACGCAGTATTTT
CASSIRVAGTYTDTQYF
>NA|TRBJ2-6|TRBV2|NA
TGTGCCACGACAGGAGAATTAGCTGGGGCCAACGTCCTGACTTTC
CATTGELAGANVLTF
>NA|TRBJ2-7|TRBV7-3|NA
TGTGCCAGCAGCTTAGGGTCTAGCTTCGAGCAGTACTTC
CASSLGSSFEQYF
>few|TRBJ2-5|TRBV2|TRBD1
TGTGCCAGTTTCACAGGGGGCGAATACGGGGAGACCCAGTACTTC
CASFTGGEYGETQYF
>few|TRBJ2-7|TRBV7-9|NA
TGTGCCAGCAGCTCACAGGTGTCCTACGAGCAGTACTTC
CASSSQVSYEQYF
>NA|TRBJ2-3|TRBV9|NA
TGTGCCAGCAGACCGGGACACAGCACAGATACGCAGTATTTT
CASRPGHSTDTQYF
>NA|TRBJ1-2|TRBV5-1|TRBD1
TGCGCCAGCAGCGAGACAGGGAATGGCTACACCTTC
CASSETGNGYTF
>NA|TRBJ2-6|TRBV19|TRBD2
TGTGCCAGTAGTCCACTAGCGGGACTAGGTTCCTCTGGGGCCAACGTCCTGACTTTC
CASSPLAGLGSSGANVLTF
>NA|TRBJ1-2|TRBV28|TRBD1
TGTGCCAGCAGCCTGGCCGGGACAGGGGGCGCTGGCTACACCTTC
CASSLAGTGGAGYTF
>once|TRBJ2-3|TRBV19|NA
TGTGCCAGTAGTATCGGGCAGGGAACAGATACGCAGTATTTT
CASSIGQGTDTQYF
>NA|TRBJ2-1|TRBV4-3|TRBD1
TGCGCCAGCAGCCAAGAAGCGAGGGGACAGGGGAGCAATGAGCAGTTCTTC
CASSQEARGQGSNEQFF
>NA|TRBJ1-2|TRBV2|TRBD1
TGTGCCAGCAAGGGACAGGTGGTATCCTATGGCTACACCTTC
CASKGQVVSYGYTF
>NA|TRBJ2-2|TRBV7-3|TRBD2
TGTGCCAGCAGCTTAACGGGGCTAGCGGATACGAACACCGGGGAGCTGTTTTTT
CASSLTGLADTNTGELFF
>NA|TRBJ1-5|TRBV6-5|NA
TGTGCCAGCAGTTCGGACAGTAATCAGCCCCAGCATTTT
CASSSDSNQPQHF
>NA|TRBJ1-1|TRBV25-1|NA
TGTGCCAGCACCCCGGGGGGGACTGAAGCTTTCTTT
CASTPGGTEAFF
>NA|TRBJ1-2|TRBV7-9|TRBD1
TGTGCCAGCAGCTCACAGGGACAGGGATATGGCTACACCTTC
CASSSQGQGYGYTF
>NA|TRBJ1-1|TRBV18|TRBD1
TGTGCCAGCTTACGGACAGGGGACACTGAAGCTTTCTTT
CASLRTGDTEAFF
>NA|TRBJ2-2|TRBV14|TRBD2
TGTGCCAGCAGCCCAAAGAGGGAGGGCCACACCGGGGAGCTGTTTTTT
CASSPKREGHTGELFF
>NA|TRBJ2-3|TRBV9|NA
TGTGCCAGCAGCGAGGAGGGGGCGACCACAGATACGCAGTATTTT
CASSEEGATTDTQYF
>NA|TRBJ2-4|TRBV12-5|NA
TGTGCTAGTGGTTTGCCACGGGGGAGGGGGGCCAAAAACATTCAGTACTTC
CASGLPRGRGAKNIQYF
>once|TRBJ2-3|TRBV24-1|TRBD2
TGTGCCACCAGTGAAGGACTAGCGGCCACAGATACGCAGTATTTT
CATSEGLAATDTQYF
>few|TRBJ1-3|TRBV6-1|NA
TGTGCCAGCAGTGAAGTGACAGGAAGAAGATATAAGACCATATATTTT
CASSEVTGRRYKTIYF
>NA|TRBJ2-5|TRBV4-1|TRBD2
TGCGCCAGCAGCCAAGAACGGGACTACCTCCAAGAGACCCAGTACTTC
CASSQERDYLQETQYF
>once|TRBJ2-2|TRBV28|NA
TGTGCCACCAGGGGGGGAATCAACACCGGGGAGCTGTTTTTT
CATRGGINTGELFF
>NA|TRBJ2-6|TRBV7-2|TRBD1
TGTGCCAGCAGCTTGGGACAGGCCTCTGGGGCCAACGTCCTGACTTTC
CASSLGQASGANVLTF
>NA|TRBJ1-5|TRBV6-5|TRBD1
TGTGCCAGCAGCGGACAGGGGTTTAGCAATCAGCCCCAGCATTTT
CASSGQGFSNQPQHF
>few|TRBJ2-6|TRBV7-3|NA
TGTGCCAGCAGCCCAGTCTCTGGGGCCAACGTCCTGACTTTC
CASSPVSGANVLTF
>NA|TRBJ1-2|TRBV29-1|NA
TGCAGCGCCTCCCCCGGAGCCTTCTATGGCTACACCTTC
CSASPGAFYGYTF
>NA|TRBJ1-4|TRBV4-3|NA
TGCGCCAGCAGCCAAGATCGGGGTTTTGAAGAAAAACTGTTTTTT
CASSQDRGFEEKLFF
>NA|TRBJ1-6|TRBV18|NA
TGTGCCAGCTCACTCCATCCCGGGGAGGATTCACCCCTCCACTTT
CASSLHPGEDSPLHF
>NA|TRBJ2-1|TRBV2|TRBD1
TGTGCCAGCAGTCCTGGACAGGGTCTCAATGAGCAGTTCTTC
CASSPGQGLNEQFF
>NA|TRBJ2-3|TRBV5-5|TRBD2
TGTGCCAGGAGACTAGCGGGGGGGCCGGACACAGATACGCAGTATTTT
CARRLAGGPDTDTQYF
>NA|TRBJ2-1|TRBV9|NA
TGTGCCAGCAGCGACCTTGGGGAGCACAATGAGCAGTTCTTC
CASSDLGEHNEQFF
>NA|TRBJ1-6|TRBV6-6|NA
TGTGCCAGCACCGAAACGGTTCTCTATAATTCACCCCTCCACTTT
CASTETVLYNSPLHF
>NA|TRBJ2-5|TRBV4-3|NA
TGCGCCAGCAGCCTATACAGGGAAGAGACCCAGTACTTC
CASSLYREETQYF
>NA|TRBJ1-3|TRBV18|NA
TGTGCCAGCTCACCCCAGACAGGCTCTGGAAACACCATATATTTT
CASSPQTGSGNTIYF
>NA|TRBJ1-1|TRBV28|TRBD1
TGTGCCAGCAGTTTAAAACAGGGGTTGACCGAGGCTTTCTTT
CASSLKQGLTEAFF
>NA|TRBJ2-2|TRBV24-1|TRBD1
TGTGCCACCAGTGATCCCAGGGGGCGAACCGGGGAGCTGTTTTTT
CATSDPRGRTGELFF
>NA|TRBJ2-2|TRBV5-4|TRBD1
TGTGCCAGCAGCCCGCAACGACAGGGCTCCGGGGAGCTGTTTTTT
CASSPQRQGSGELFF
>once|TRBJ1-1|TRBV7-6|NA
TGTGCCAGCAGCCTCGGGGGGGAAGCTTTCTTT
CASSLGGEAFF
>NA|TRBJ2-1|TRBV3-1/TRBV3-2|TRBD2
TGTGCCAGCAGCCCCCTCGGGGGGGCGGTTGAGCAGTTCTTC
CASSPLGGAVEQFF
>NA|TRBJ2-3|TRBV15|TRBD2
TGTGCCACCAGCTCTGAGGGACTAGCGGGACCTCGAGGGGATACGCAGTATTTT
CATSSEGLAGPRGDTQYF
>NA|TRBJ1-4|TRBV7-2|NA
TGTGCCAGCAGCCCTACGGGTAACCATGAAAAACTGTTTTTT
CASSPTGNHEKLFF